Listed below are T cell receptor beta chains from one sample, sequenced in a study of cytomegalovirus exposure and HLA in healthy donors. Profiling relied on immunoSEQ multiplex PCR, and the TCRdb table lists in-frame clones only, not all of them. Of around 150,000 clones in the sample, more than 70% are singletons; the top ten hold roughly 1.1%. Sequencing input: PBMCs. The receptors stem from a male donor in good health and CMV-seronegative. CDR3s leave out the opening cysteine and the closing phenylalanine or tryptophan. Rows may omit the clone size; those that give it use once, few, many or a size class.

clone_size v_call cdr3_aa
- TRBV9 ASSVVGGQGADTQY
- TRBV4-3 ASSPTRATDTQY
- TRBV11-3 ASSLEGPERGIQY
- TRBV27 ASSFGLAGETQY
few TRBV5-6 ASSFSGDGSTEAF
once TRBV19 ASSTRDRANEQY
few TRBV6-1 ASRTGSGANTEAF
- TRBV4-3 ASSQDDFQPQH
- TRBV19 ASSIDGAATGLANEKLF
few TRBV10-2 ASSGGQRYGYT
- TRBV11-2 ASSFLGHRPTEAF
- TRBV20-1 SANPGNGYT
- TRBV5-1 ASSPRGQGGGYT
- TRBV6-7 ASSYTLSPPYYNEQF
- TRBV7-2 ASSPGGQQGAGEKLF
- TRBV5-1 ASSSGTSGGAETQY
once TRBV5-4 ASSPGTERGYT
- TRBV29-1 SVAFSYEQY
- TRBV30 AWSRGVMNTEAF
- TRBV11-2 ASSSSGRGLTEAF
- TRBV29-1 SVEEGQGFSYEQY
- TRBV19 ASSMEGASNQPQH
once TRBV7-3 ASSQPPGQGGNTEAF
- TRBV6-6 ASSYRSDSPNQPQH
once TRBV7-2 ASSLAGQGIALPRANVLT
- TRBV7-2 ASSVIGLAGGDNEQF
- TRBV9 ASSEGAQNTEAF
- TRBV7-9 ASSLGQISNTGELF
- TRBV5-4 ASTRRGAYNEQF
few TRBV5-4 ASSPGQGETQY
- TRBV29-1 SVEGDYGYT
- TRBV19 ASLGLAGGGINEQF
- TRBV2 ASIHPGQGYEQY
- TRBV5-5 ASSLGLYTEAF
once TRBV6-5 ASSYAGQDYGYT
- TRBV19 ASSLHRGTNYGYT
- TRBV4-2 ASSQDRVSGELF
- TRBV6-5 ASSRTRTSGNTIY
- TRBV7-2 ASSLDGRNYGYT
few TRBV19 ASSILTGGAETQY
- TRBV2 ASSDAYEQY